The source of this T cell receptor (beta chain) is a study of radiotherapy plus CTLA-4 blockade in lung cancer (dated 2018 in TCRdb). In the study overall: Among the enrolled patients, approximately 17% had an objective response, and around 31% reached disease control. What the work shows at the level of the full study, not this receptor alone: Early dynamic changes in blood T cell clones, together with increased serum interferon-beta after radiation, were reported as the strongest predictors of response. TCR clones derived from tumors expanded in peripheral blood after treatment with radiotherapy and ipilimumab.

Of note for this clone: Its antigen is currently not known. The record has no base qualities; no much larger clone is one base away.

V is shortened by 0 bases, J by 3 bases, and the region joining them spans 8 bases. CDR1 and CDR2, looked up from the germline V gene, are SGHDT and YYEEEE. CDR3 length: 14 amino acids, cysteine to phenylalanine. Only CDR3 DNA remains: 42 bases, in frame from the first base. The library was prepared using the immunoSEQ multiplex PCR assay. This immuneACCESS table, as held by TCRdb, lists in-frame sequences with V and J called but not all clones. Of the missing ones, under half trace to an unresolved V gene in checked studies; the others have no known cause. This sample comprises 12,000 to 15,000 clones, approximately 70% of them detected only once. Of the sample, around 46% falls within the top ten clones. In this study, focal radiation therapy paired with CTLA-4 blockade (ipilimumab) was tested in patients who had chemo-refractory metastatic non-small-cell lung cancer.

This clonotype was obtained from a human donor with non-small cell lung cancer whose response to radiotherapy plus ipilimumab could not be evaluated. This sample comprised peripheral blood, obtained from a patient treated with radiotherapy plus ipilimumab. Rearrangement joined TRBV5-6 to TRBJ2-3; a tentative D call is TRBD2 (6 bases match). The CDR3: CASSLGLATDTQYF. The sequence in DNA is TGTGCCAGCAGCTTGGGGCTAGCGACAGATACGCAGTATTTT.